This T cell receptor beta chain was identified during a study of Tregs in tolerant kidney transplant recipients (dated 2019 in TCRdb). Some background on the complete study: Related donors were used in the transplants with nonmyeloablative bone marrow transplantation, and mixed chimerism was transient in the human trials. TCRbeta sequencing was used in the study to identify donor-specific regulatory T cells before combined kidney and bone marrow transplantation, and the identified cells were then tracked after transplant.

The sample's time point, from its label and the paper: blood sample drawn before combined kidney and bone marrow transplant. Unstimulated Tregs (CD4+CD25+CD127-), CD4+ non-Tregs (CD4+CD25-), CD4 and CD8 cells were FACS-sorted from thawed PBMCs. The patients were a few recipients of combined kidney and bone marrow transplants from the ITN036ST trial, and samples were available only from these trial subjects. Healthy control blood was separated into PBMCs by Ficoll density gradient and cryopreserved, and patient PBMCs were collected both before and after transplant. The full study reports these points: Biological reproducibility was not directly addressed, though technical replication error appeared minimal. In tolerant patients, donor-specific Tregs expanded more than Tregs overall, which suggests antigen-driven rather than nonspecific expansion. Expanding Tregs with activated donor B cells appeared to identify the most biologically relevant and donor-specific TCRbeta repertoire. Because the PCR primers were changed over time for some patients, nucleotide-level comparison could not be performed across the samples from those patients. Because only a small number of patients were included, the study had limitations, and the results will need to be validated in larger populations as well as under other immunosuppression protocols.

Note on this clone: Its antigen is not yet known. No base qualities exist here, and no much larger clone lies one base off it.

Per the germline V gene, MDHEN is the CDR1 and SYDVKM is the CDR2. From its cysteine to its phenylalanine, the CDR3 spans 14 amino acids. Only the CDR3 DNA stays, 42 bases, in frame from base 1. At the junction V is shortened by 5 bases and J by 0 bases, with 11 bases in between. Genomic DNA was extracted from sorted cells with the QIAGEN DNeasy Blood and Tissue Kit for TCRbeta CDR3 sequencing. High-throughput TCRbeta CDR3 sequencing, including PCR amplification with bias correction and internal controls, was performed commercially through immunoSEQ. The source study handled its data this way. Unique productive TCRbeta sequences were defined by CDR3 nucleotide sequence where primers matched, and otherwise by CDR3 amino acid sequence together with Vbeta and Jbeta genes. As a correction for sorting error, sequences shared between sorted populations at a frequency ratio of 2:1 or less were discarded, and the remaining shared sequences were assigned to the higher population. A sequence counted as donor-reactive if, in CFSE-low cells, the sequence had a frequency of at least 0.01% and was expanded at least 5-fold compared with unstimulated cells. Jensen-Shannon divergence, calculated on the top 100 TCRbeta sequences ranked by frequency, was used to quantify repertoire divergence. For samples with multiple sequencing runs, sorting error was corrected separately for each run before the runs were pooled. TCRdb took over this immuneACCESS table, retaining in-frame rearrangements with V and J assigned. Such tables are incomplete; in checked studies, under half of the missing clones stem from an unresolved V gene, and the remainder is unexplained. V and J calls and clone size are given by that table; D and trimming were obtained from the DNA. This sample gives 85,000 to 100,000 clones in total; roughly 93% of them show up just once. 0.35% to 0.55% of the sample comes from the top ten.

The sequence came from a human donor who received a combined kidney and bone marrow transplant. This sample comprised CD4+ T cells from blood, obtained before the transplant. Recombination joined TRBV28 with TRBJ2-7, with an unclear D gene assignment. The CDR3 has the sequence CASSRYRSSYEQYF. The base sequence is TGTGCCAGCAGTCGTTATAGGAGCTCCTACGAGCAGTACTTC.